The 18 T cell receptor beta chains below were found in one sample sequenced in a study of regulatory T cells in long-lasting Graves disease. Time point specified: persistent/refractory GD, antithyroid drugs over 5 years with positive TRAb. PBMC-derived RNA was used for the TCR library. Arm-PCR of CDR3 regions and iRepertoire HTBI primers were used to build TCR beta libraries. TCRdb called the multiplex PCR reads again in MiXCR, with one record for every CDR3 protein. Among approximately 400,000 distinct CDR3 sequences listed, around 21% were seen once. The input for sequencing was peripheral blood mononuclear cells (PBMCs), taken when the disease was refractory, from a patient treated with antithyroid drugs. These receptors originate from a female donor with Graves disease.

V gene TRBV15 combines with J gene TRBJ2-5; 8 bases align to TRBD2. The germline CDR1 and CDR2 sequences are LNHNV and YYDKDF (reference sequence). The V segment lost 1 base and the J segment 4 bases; nucleotides outside the gene matches: 2. This CDR3 is 14 amino acids long. The CDR3 DNA reads as TGTGCCACCAGCAGAGTCCGGGAGGGAGAGACCCAGTACTTC. Translating gives CATSRVREGETQYF.

This clonotype was counted ten times or more. This chain connects TRBV30 to TRBJ2-7; D is uncertain. The ends were cut back, 1 base at V and 2 bases at J, with 9 bases in the middle. Germline loops: CDR1 GTSNPN, CDR2 SVGIG (reference sequence). The CDR3 has 13 amino acids. In nucleotides, the CDR3 is TGTGCCTGGAGTGGTGGCAGACCCTACGAGCAGTACTTC. Translation: CAWSGGRPYEQYF.

The CDR3 sequence is CASSDTRYDSYNEQFF. The CDR3 DNA reads TGTGCCAGCAGCGACACCAGGTATGACTCCTACAATGAGCAGTTCTTC. The rearrangement uses TRBV7-2 and TRBJ2-1; D remains unclear. Germline CDR1 and CDR2: SGHTA and FQGNSA. CDR3 length: 16 amino acids. V gave up 5 bases and J gave up 0 bases, with 14 bases separating them.

This clonotype has just a few counts. The chain carries TRBV13 and TRBJ1-2; the D gene is possibly TRBD1 (5 bases). Trimming cost V 3 bases and J 7 bases, with 18 bases left between them. The CDR3 consists of 15 residues. Germline CDR1 is PRHDT and CDR2 is FYEKMQ (reference sequence). The CDR3 here is CASSFSFSGVGGYTF. The CDR3, as DNA: TGTGCCAGCAGCTTTTCATTTTCGGGGGTTGGTGGCTACACCTTC.

This chain connects TRBV7-9 to TRBJ2-1, with D perhaps matching TRBD2 (6 bases). Deletions cut 5 bases from V and 5 bases from J, with 16 bases between. The CDR3 loop spans 15 amino acids. The germline gives CDR1 SEHNR, CDR2 FQNEAQ (reference sequence). The CDR3 sequence is CASSGWRDFDNEQFF. As DNA, the CDR3 is TGTGCCAGCAGCGGATGGCGGGATTTCGACAATGAGCAGTTCTTC. Full variable domain (outside the CDR3, taken from reference TRBV7-9 and TRBJ2-1): DTGVSQNPRHKITKRGQNVTFRCDPISEHNRLYWYRQTLGQGPEFLTYFQNEAQLEKSRLLSDRFSAERPKGSFSTLEIQRTEQGDSAMYLCASSGWRDFDNEQFFGPGTRLTVL.

This clonotype has more than one count but fewer than ten. The chain is built from TRBV20-1 and TRBJ1-5; D gene unclear. The CDR3 runs 14 residues. V was shortened by 5 bases and J by 2 bases, with 13 bases between the two germline ends. Germline assignment: CDR1 DFQATT and CDR2 SNEGSKA (reference sequence). The CDR3 nucleotides are TGCAGTGCTGGGTCCCGAGTTGGCAATCAGCCCCAGCATTTT. Translation: CSAGSRVGNQPQHF.

This clonotype was observed a single time. This may arise from a read error, as a much more abundant clone is one base away. The chain has TRBV7-9 and TRBJ2-7; D is possibly TRBD1 (6 bases). The V gene's germline CDR1 is SEHNR and CDR2 FQNEAQ (reference sequence). CDR3 length: 16 residues. V was pared by 1 base and J by 3 bases, with 16 bases between. The CDR3 region is CASSLVLDSYDYEQYF. CDR3 DNA sequence: TGTGCCAGCAGCTTAGTCCTGGACAGCTACGACTACGAGCAGTACTTC.

This clonotype was recorded at least ten times. V gene TRBV6-2 or TRBV6-3 combines with J gene TRBJ2-5; 7 bases align to TRBD1. The CDR3 covers 13 residues. Germline V CDR1 and CDR2: MNHEY, SVGEGT. V was pared by 5 bases and J by 5 bases, with 5 bases of the junction left unmatched. The CDR3 reads CASSETGDETQYF. Written as DNA, the CDR3 is TGTGCCAGCAGTGAAACAGGGGACGAGACCCAGTACTTC.

In this sample, this clonotype turned up a few times. This chain uses TRBV11-3 with TRBJ2-1, with TRBD2 matching 7 bases. Germline CDR1 and CDR2: SGHNT and YENEEA. The CDR3 consists of 14 residues. V lost 5 bases and J lost 2; bases outside the gene matches: 3. The CDR3 DNA is TGTGCCAGCAGCGGGCGGGGGACCTACAATGAGCAGTTCTTC. Its protein is CASSGRGTYNEQFF.

The chain recombines TRBV6-1 with TRBJ1-2, with D hard to call. The CDR3 runs to 15 residues. Germline V lookup: CDR1 MNHNS, CDR2 SASEGT. Trimming took off 7 bases at V and 6 bases at J, with 21 bases between the two ends. The CDR3: CASTKRTTAKDGYTF. The DNA of the CDR3 is TGTGCCAGCACTAAGCGTACCACCGCCAAGGATGGCTACACCTTC.

This clonotype has a count of ten or more. This chain uses TRBV12-3 or TRBV12-4 with TRBJ1-5; 8 bases align to TRBD1. The CDR3 length is 14 residues. J was trimmed by 4 bases and V by 6 bases; bases with no gene match: 5. The chain's CDR3 is CASSRGQGNQPQHF. The CDR3 coding sequence is TGTGCCAGCAGCCGCGGACAGGGAAATCAGCCCCAGCATTTT.

Concerning this clonotype itself: A clone one base away is much larger, so this may be a read error. The V call is TRBV2, the J call TRBJ2-7; D is uncertain. Germline-derived CDR1 and CDR2 are SNHLY and FYNNEI. CDR3 size: 12 residues. CDR3 amino acids: CTSSDWTYEQYF. The CDR3 DNA reads as TGTACCAGCAGTGACTGGACCTACGAGCAGTACTTC.

This clonotype was detected many times. The genes are TRBV2 and TRBJ1-2; D is undetermined. The V and J ends lost 1 base and 5 bases respectively, with 14 bases between them. Germline CDR1 and CDR2: SNHLY and FYNNEI. This CDR3 has 15 residues. The CDR3 nucleotides read TGTGCCAGCAGTGAAGGGACCCACCCTTCGTATGGCTACACCTTC. Protein sequence: CASSEGTHPSYGYTF.

The sample holds a few counts of this clonotype. This chain uses TRBV10-3 with TRBJ1-1, with D perhaps matching TRBD1 (5 bases). The CDR3 runs to 13 residues. CDR1 and CDR2 (germline): ENHRY, SYGVKD. V lost 7 bases and J 7 bases, leaving 16 bases between the germline ends. The CDR3 DNA is TGTGCCATCATGTCAGGGACCGAGAGTGAAGCTTTCTTT. Encoded protein: CAIMSGTESEAFF.

This clonotype was counted many times. The chain has TRBV6-2 or TRBV6-3 and TRBJ2-7; D is undetermined. Germline CDR1 MNHEY, CDR2 SVGEGT. V dropped 7 bases and J dropped 6 bases, with 16 bases sitting between them. The CDR3 contains 13 residues. Written as DNA, the CDR3 is TGTGCCAGCAACCCAAGGGTGAGCCCCGAGCAGTACTTC. Protein: CASNPRVSPEQYF.

This chain uses TRBV6-1 with TRBJ1-5; TRBD1 might be the D (5 bases). V was trimmed by 6 bases and J by 4 bases, leaving 28 bases between them. The CDR3 is 19 residues long. Per germline, CDR1 MNHNS and CDR2 SASEGT. The CDR3 DNA reads TGTGCCAGCAGCCGTGAGCCCAGGGATGATACCTGGCCGAATCAGCCCCAGCATTTT. It codes for CASSREPRDDTWPNQPQHF.

This clonotype was detected only a few times. This rearrangement joins TRBV7-2 to TRBJ2-7; 7 bases line up with TRBD2. Germline V gene sequence: CDR1 SGHTA, CDR2 FQGNSA. V was clipped by 4 bases and J by 2 bases; unmatched bases: 8. The CDR3 is 15 residues long. The CDR3 coding sequence is TGTGCCAGCAGCTCTGGCGGGAGCACCGCCTACGAGCAGTACTTC. Translation: CASSSGGSTAYEQYF.

This clonotype was observed at least ten times. The genes are TRBV28 and TRBJ1-2; D call uncertain. The CDR3 length is 11 residues. V was pared by 6 bases and J by 3 bases, with 5 bases between. Germline CDR1 and CDR2: MDHEN and SYDVKM. As DNA, the CDR3 is TGTGCCAGCAGCAAAGACTATGGCTACACCTTC. Protein: CASSKDYGYTF.